This is a list of T cell receptor beta chains from one sample in a study of regulatory T cells in long-lasting Graves disease. TCRdb redid the calling of the multiplex PCR reads with MiXCR, one entry per CDR3 protein. The data show 400,000 to 450,000 distinct CDR3 sequences, approximately 15% seen once. The same specimen was also included in a second study, on T cells in Graves' hyperthyroidism and ophthalmopathy.

The source material was peripheral blood mononuclear cells (PBMCs), sampled at new diagnosis, from a patient treated with antithyroid drugs. The source is a woman aged 25 to 45 with Graves disease. Each CDR3 is given with its conserved first and last residue. The order of the fields is J gene, D gene, V gene, CDR3 length, clone size, CDR3 protein, CDR3 DNA. A D gene is named only where the DNA matches it firmly. Not all rows give a size; the values are once, few, many and, for expanded clones, a class.

J gene: TRBJ2-7
D gene: .
V gene: TRBV7-2
CDR3 length: 14
clone size: .
CDR3 protein: CASSLGEGPYEQYF
CDR3 DNA: TGTGCCAGCAGCTTAGGAGAGGGACCCTACGAGCAGTACTTC

J gene: TRBJ2-5
D gene: TRBD2
V gene: TRBV4-1
CDR3 length: 15
clone size: .
CDR3 protein: CASSPSGRERETQYF
CDR3 DNA: TGCGCCAGCAGCCCCTCTGGGCGGGAGCGGGAGACCCAGTACTTC

J gene: TRBJ1-2
D gene: TRBD1
V gene: TRBV4-1
CDR3 length: 15
clone size: .
CDR3 protein: CASRRPGTGGTSYTF
CDR3 DNA: TGCGCCAGCAGGCGGCCGGGGACAGGGGGCACTAGCTACACCTTC

J gene: TRBJ2-5
D gene: TRBD1
V gene: TRBV7-8
CDR3 length: 12
clone size: few
CDR3 protein: CASSANRGTQYF
CDR3 DNA: TGTGCCAGCAGCGCAAACAGGGGGACCCAGTACTTC

J gene: TRBJ1-2
D gene: .
V gene: TRBV2
CDR3 length: 13
clone size: few
CDR3 protein: CASRLTGGYGYTF
CDR3 DNA: TGTGCCAGCAGGTTGACAGGCGGCTATGGCTACACCTTC

J gene: TRBJ1-2
D gene: .
V gene: TRBV5-1
CDR3 length: 13
clone size: few
CDR3 protein: CASSLGGPYGYTF
CDR3 DNA: TGCGCCAGCAGCTTGGGGGGACCCTATGGCTACACCTTC

J gene: TRBJ2-3
D gene: .
V gene: TRBV20-1
CDR3 length: 14
clone size: many
CDR3 protein: CSARPSSDTDTQYF
CDR3 DNA: TGCAGTGCTAGACCCTCTTCGGACACAGATACGCAGTATTTT

J gene: TRBJ1-1
D gene: .
V gene: TRBV28
CDR3 length: 14
clone size: many
CDR3 protein: CASSQRTVTTEAFF
CDR3 DNA: TGTGCCAGCAGCCAAAGGACAGTTACCACTGAAGCTTTCTTT

J gene: TRBJ2-1
D gene: TRBD2
V gene: TRBV12-3/TRBV12-4
CDR3 length: 16
clone size: .
CDR3 protein: CASSHPLAGETNEQFF
CDR3 DNA: TGTGCCAGCAGTCACCCCCTAGCGGGAGAGACCAATGAGCAGTTCTTC

J gene: TRBJ2-5
D gene: TRBD2
V gene: TRBV20-1
CDR3 length: 16
clone size: .
CDR3 protein: CSARALAAGRVETQYF
CDR3 DNA: TGCAGTGCTAGAGCCCTAGCGGCGGGGCGCGTAGAGACCCAGTACTTC

J gene: TRBJ2-7
D gene: .
V gene: TRBV11-2
CDR3 length: 15
clone size: many
CDR3 protein: CASSLAQGLSYEQYF
CDR3 DNA: TGTGCCAGCAGCTTAGCGCAGGGACTGTCCTACGAGCAGTACTTC

J gene: TRBJ1-2
D gene: .
V gene: TRBV7-2
CDR3 length: 15
clone size: few
CDR3 protein: CASSNPMGLGYGYTF
CDR3 DNA: TGTGCCAGCAGCAATCCCATGGGACTGGGGTATGGCTACACCTTC

J gene: TRBJ1-6
D gene: .
V gene: TRBV11-2
CDR3 length: 13
clone size: few
CDR3 protein: CASSIDRFGPLHF
CDR3 DNA: TGTGCCAGCAGCATAGACAGGTTCGGGCCCCTCCACTTT

J gene: TRBJ1-3
D gene: .
V gene: TRBV13
CDR3 length: 15
clone size: few
CDR3 protein: CASSSGSSAGNTIYF
CDR3 DNA: TGTGCCAGCAGCTCGGGGAGTTCGGCCGGAAACACCATATATTTT

J gene: TRBJ1-2
D gene: TRBD1
V gene: TRBV20-1
CDR3 length: 12
clone size: .
CDR3 protein: CSATTGDYGYTF
CDR3 DNA: TGCAGTGCCACCACAGGGGACTATGGCTACACCTTC

J gene: TRBJ2-7
D gene: TRBD1
V gene: TRBV11-3
CDR3 length: 14
clone size: many
CDR3 protein: CASSLGTGAHEQYF
CDR3 DNA: TGTGCCAGCAGCTTAGGGACAGGGGCGCACGAGCAGTACTTC

J gene: TRBJ2-2
D gene: TRBD1
V gene: TRBV7-3
CDR3 length: 14
clone size: many
CDR3 protein: CASSSQGASGELFF
CDR3 DNA: TGTGCCAGCAGCTCCCAGGGGGCGAGCGGGGAGCTGTTTTTT

J gene: TRBJ2-7
D gene: TRBD2
V gene: TRBV27
CDR3 length: 14
clone size: many
CDR3 protein: CASSFREVVYEQYF
CDR3 DNA: TGTGCCAGCAGTTTCCGGGAGGTCGTCTACGAGCAGTACTTC

J gene: TRBJ2-2
D gene: .
V gene: TRBV28
CDR3 length: 17
clone size: many
CDR3 protein: CASSFSAKTTNTGELFF
CDR3 DNA: TGTGCCAGCAGTTTCTCCGCTAAAACTACGAACACCGGGGAGCTGTTTTTT

J gene: TRBJ2-1
D gene: .
V gene: TRBV20-1
CDR3 length: 11
clone size: few
CDR3 protein: CSATVNNEQFF
CDR3 DNA: TGCAGTGCCACCGTTAACAATGAGCAGTTCTTC